The sample holds many counts of the clone carrying this TCR beta chain. The antigen is not known. This sample is drawn from a study of breast tumors, draining lymph nodes, adjacent tissues. Study-wide points: Luminal-like breast cancer showed significantly higher tumor–nontumor repertoire similarity than basal-like. Compared with lymph nodes, tumors were less diverse; compared with nontumor tissue, more.

This CDR3 contains 16 residues. Germline V CDR1 and CDR2: LNHNV, YYDKDF (reference sequence). The V and J ends lost 0 bases and 5 bases, in that order; junction bases with no gene match: 6. TCRdb re-called the multiplex PCR reads through MiXCR, storing one row per CDR3 protein. The sample yields some 130,000 distinct CDR3 sequences, 20% seen once. Breast cancer patients provided tissue from their axillary draining lymph nodes. The chain uses TRBV15 and TRBJ2-3; 9 bases agree with TRBD1. This clonotype was obtained from a female donor with breast cancer. Some clones in this sample may be carry-over from other donors' samples. Input material: axillary lymph node tissue. The CDR3 region is CATSREGTGSIDTQYF. The CDR3 DNA follows: TGTGCCACCAGCAGAGAGGGGACAGGGAGTATAGATACGCAGTATTTT.